The 22 T cell receptor beta chains presented below share a single source sample, sequenced in a study of T cells in Graves' hyperthyroidism and ophthalmopathy. It was RNA transcripts that yielded the amplified TCR beta CDR3 regions. First-round RT-PCR with HTBI primers amplified the TCR CDR3 region. Via MiXCR, TCRdb re-called the multiplex PCR reads, giving one row per CDR3 protein. The sample records roughly 380,000 distinct CDR3 sequences, less than 15% being singletons. Sample: blood. These TCRs come from a young man with Graves' hyperthyroidism that later progressed to Graves' ophthalmopathy.

This clonotype was counted only a few times. The V call is TRBV11-1, the J call TRBJ2-2; TRBD1 matches 7 bases. The CDR3 is made up of 14 amino acids. The V segment lost 5 bases and the J segment 6 bases; nucleotides outside the gene matches: 6. Germline V gene sequence: CDR1 SGHAT, CDR2 FQDESV (reference sequence). The CDR3 loop is CASSPGQSAGELFF. Here the CDR3 DNA reads TGTGCCAGCAGCCCGGGACAGTCGGCCGGGGAGCTGTTTTTT.

This clonotype was seen a handful of times. The chain uses TRBV20-1 and TRBJ2-3; possibly TRBD2 for D (7 bases). V lost 3 bases to trimming and J lost 2 bases, with 18 bases between them. CDR3 length equals 16 residues. Germline V gene sequence: CDR1 DFQATT, CDR2 SNEGSKA (reference sequence). In nucleotides, the CDR3 is TGCAGTGCTAGGGATCCTGGGGGGGGGGCCACAGATACGCAGTATTTT. This sequence encodes CSARDPGGGATDTQYF.

The CDR3, as DNA: TGTGCCTGCTCGGCGGGGGCAGATACGCAGTATTTT. This translates into CACSAGADTQYF. The rearrangement uses TRBV30 and TRBJ2-3, with 7 bases aligning to TRBD2. The length of the CDR3 is 12 residues. Germline V gene sequence: CDR1 GTSNPN, CDR2 SVGIG (reference sequence). V lost 6 bases to trimming and J lost 4 bases; unmatched junction nucleotides: 4.

V gene TRBV10-2 combines with J gene TRBJ1-5, with D perhaps TRBD1 (5 bases). Germline loops: CDR1 WSHSY, CDR2 SAAADI. The germline V and J ends were trimmed by 2 bases and 1 base, with 6 bases remaining between them. The CDR3 consists of 14 residues. CDR3 protein: CASSEPGSNQPQHF. DNA for the CDR3: TGCGCCAGCAGTGAGCCAGGGAGCAATCAGCCCCAGCATTTT.

V is TRBV6-1 and J is TRBJ1-2; D is ambiguous. The CDR3 length is 15 residues. V lost 5 bases and J 1 base, leaving 14 bases between the germline ends. From germline, CDR1 is MNHNS and CDR2 SASEGT. The DNA of the CDR3 is TGTGCCAGCAGTACCCCGCGGACCGGTAACTATGGCTACACCTTC. As protein: CASSTPRTGNYGYTF.

The chain uses TRBV7-2 and TRBJ1-6, with D possibly being TRBD1 (6 bases). This CDR3 is 12 amino acids long. Germline V gives CDR1 SGHTA, CDR2 FQGNSA. Trimming removed 5 bases from V and 13 bases from J, with 12 bases in between. DNA for the CDR3: TGTGCCAGCAGCCGACAGGTGGCGCCCCTCCACTTT. Translating gives CASSRQVAPLHF.

This clonotype was seen many times. The rearrangement uses TRBV27 and TRBJ2-7; TRBD2 matches 8 bases. The CDR3 contains 16 residues. Trimming cost V 5 bases and J 2 bases; bases outside gene matches: 11. From germline, CDR1 is MNHEY and CDR2 SMNVEV (reference sequence). The CDR3 coding sequence is TGTGCCAGCAGTCCATCACTAGCGGAGGTTACCTACGAGCAGTACTTC. As protein: CASSPSLAEVTYEQYF.

The V call is TRBV30, the J call TRBJ2-5, with D possibly matching TRBD2 (6 bases). The length of the CDR3 is 16 residues. Germline V gene sequence: CDR1 GTSNPN, CDR2 SVGIG (reference sequence). V gave up 0 bases and J gave up 5 bases, with 19 bases separating them. This CDR3 reads CAWSVPGRTIKETQYF. CDR3 bases: TGTGCCTGGAGTGTCCCCGGCAGGACTATCAAGGAGACCCAGTACTTC. Full variable domain (rest looked up from reference TRBV30 and TRBJ2-5): SQTIHQWPATLVQPVGSPLSLECTVEGTSNPNLYWYRQAAGRGLQLLFYSVGIGQISSEVPQNLSASRPQDRQFILSSKKLLLSDSGFYLCAWSVPGRTIKETQYFGPGTRLLVL.

This clonotype occurred a few times. As DNA, the CDR3 is TGCAGTGCTACAGGGGGAGGGACCAAAAACATTCAGTACTTC. It codes for CSATGGGTKNIQYF. The rearrangement uses TRBV20-1 and TRBJ2-4; D possibly matches TRBD1 or TRBD2 (7 bases each). Looked up from germline, CDR1 is DFQATT and CDR2 is SNEGSKA (reference sequence). This CDR3 has 14 residues. The germline V and J ends were trimmed by 4 bases and 2 bases, with 12 bases remaining between them.

V usage is TRBV27 and J usage is TRBJ2-1, with 9 bases identical to TRBD2. V shed 5 bases and J 0 bases; nucleotides not matched to a gene: 2. CDR1 MNHEY and CDR2 SMNVEV come from the germline V gene (reference sequence). The length of the CDR3 is 15 residues. The CDR3 here is CASSSGGTSYNEQFF. CDR3 in DNA: TGTGCCAGCAGTAGCGGGGGGACCTCCTACAATGAGCAGTTCTTC.

This clonotype was seen at least ten times. The chain couples TRBV28 to TRBJ2-7; TRBD1 aligns across 9 bases. Unmatched junction bases numbered 7, after V lost 3 bases and J lost 4 bases. CDR1 and CDR2 (germline): MDHEN, SYDVKM. The CDR3 consists of 15 residues. CDR3 sequence (DNA): TGTGCCAGCAGTTTCGCGGACAGGGGAGGGTACGAGCAGTACTTC. This gives the protein CASSFADRGGYEQYF.

The chain is built from TRBV10-3 and TRBJ1-2; 7 bases fit TRBD1. Germline lookup yields CDR1 ENHRY and CDR2 SYGVKD. There are 13 residues in the CDR3. Trimming cost V 11 bases and J 8 bases; bases outside gene matches: 14. CDR3 residues: CAVGGDSHGGYTF. The CDR3 nucleotides read TGTGCCGTCGGAGGGGACAGCCACGGGGGCTACACCTTC.

This clonotype was observed at least ten times. This chain uses TRBV2 with TRBJ1-5; D unresolved. Germline V gene lookup returns CDR1 SNHLY and CDR2 FYNNEI. The CDR3 runs 14 residues. The V and J ends lost 6 bases and 2 bases respectively, with 11 bases between them. CDR3 sequence: CASSAQEGNQPQHF. The CDR3 nucleotides are TGTGCCAGCAGCGCTCAGGAGGGCAATCAGCCCCAGCATTTT. The variable domain in full, completed from reference TRBV2 and TRBJ1-5, reads EPEVTQTPSHQVTQMGQEVILRCVPISNHLYFYWYRQILGQKVEFLVSFYNNEISEKSEIFDDQFSVERPDGSNFTLKIRSTKLEDSAMYFCASSAQEGNQPQHFGDGTRLSIL.

This clonotype has only a few counts. The rearrangement uses TRBV28 and TRBJ2-7, with D perhaps matching TRBD2 (6 bases). V was trimmed by 8 bases and J by 2 bases, leaving 13 bases between them. The CDR3 has 13 residues. CDR1 is MDHEN, CDR2 SYDVKM, per germline. CDR3 amino acids: CASQTSRTYEQYF. The CDR3 nucleotides read TGTGCCAGCCAAACTAGCCGGACCTACGAGCAGTACTTC.

There are many counts of this clonotype. Written as DNA, the CDR3 is TGCAGTGCTAGAAAGGACACAATCTACGAGCAGTACTTC. Translation: CSARKDTIYEQYF. The J gene is TRBJ2-7, the V gene TRBV20-1; weak D call: TRBD1 (5 bases). The CDR3 is made up of 13 amino acids. The germline V and J ends were trimmed by 2 bases and 3 bases, with 11 bases remaining between them. Germline V lookup: CDR1 DFQATT, CDR2 SNEGSKA (reference sequence).

V and J are TRBV4-1 and TRBJ1-5; D not certain. Germline assignment: CDR1 MGHRA and CDR2 YSYEKL. The CDR3 runs to 15 residues. V lost 0 bases, J lost 7 bases, and 13 bases lay in between. The DNA for the CDR3 is TGCGCCAGCAGCCAAGATGGAAGTCTTGGGCAGCCCCAGCATTTT. Translating it yields CASSQDGSLGQPQHF.

This clonotype was observed at least ten times. V gene TRBV2 combines with J gene TRBJ1-6; unclear D gene. Germline values: CDR1 SNHLY, CDR2 FYNNEI. The CDR3 is 16 amino acids. The V end lost 6 bases, the J end lost 0 bases, and 12 bases lay between the germline ends. In nucleotides, the CDR3 is TGTGCCAGCAGGACGGCCCAGAGCTCCTATAATTCACCCCTCCACTTT. This encodes CASRTAQSSYNSPLHF. The full variable domain, with the rest looked up from reference TRBV2 and TRBJ1-6, is EPEVTQTPSHQVTQMGQEVILRCVPISNHLYFYWYRQILGQKVEFLVSFYNNEISEKSEIFDDQFSVERPDGSNFTLKIRSTKLEDSAMYFCASRTAQSSYNSPLHFGNGTRLTVT.

This clonotype was counted at least ten times. The chain employs TRBV27 and TRBJ1-4, with TRBD1 matching over 11 bases. Germline V gives CDR1 MNHEY, CDR2 SMNVEV (reference sequence). CDR3 size: 13 residues. The V segment lost 6 bases and the J segment 8 bases; nucleotides outside the gene matches: 2. The CDR3 nucleotides are TGTGCCAGCAGCCGGGACAGGGGGGAAAAACTGTTTTTT. Its translation is CASSRDRGEKLFF.

This clonotype was recorded at least ten times. This rearrangement joins TRBV12-3 or TRBV12-4 to TRBJ2-6; no definite D call. V was shortened by 6 bases and J by 0 bases, with 6 bases between the two germline ends. The CDR3 spans 14 residues. The CDR3 bases are TGTGCCAGCAGCCCTCTCTCTGGGGCCAACGTCCTGACTTTC. Protein sequence: CASSPLSGANVLTF.

This clonotype has ten or more counts. This rearrangement joins TRBV5-8 to TRBJ1-2, with D unresolved. The CDR3 has 12 residues. Germline V gene sequence: CDR1 SGHTS, CDR2 YDEGEE. V was pared by 2 bases and J by 6 bases, with 8 bases between. This chain's CDR3 is CASSLGKDGYTF. The CDR3, as DNA: TGTGCCAGCAGCTTAGGGAAGGATGGCTACACCTTC.

There are many counts of this clonotype. This chain connects TRBV6-1 to TRBJ2-1; D is perhaps TRBD1 (6 bases). The germline V gene has CDR1 MNHNS and CDR2 SASEGT. CDR3 size: 14 residues. V was clipped by 5 bases and J by 5 bases, with 13 bases between them. CDR3 DNA sequence: TGTGCCAGCAGTTACGCGGACAGAAACAATGAGCAGTTCTTC. This encodes CASSYADRNNEQFF.

This clonotype was observed once. A read error is likely, as this CDR3 ends without the conserved phenylalanine or tryptophan. The CDR3 sequence: CASSSQTAWDSPLHS. The DNA of the CDR3 is TGTGCCAGCAGTTCTCAGACCGCCTGGGATTCACCCCTCCACTCT. The chain carries TRBV28 and TRBJ1-6; D uncertain. The ends were cut back, 4 bases at V and 8 bases at J, with 15 bases in the middle. Germline V gene data show CDR1 as MDHEN and CDR2 as SYDVKM. The CDR3 has 15 residues.